This is a list of T cell receptor beta chains from one sample in a study of vaccination effects on CD4 cells after COVID-19. Here immunoSEQ multiplex PCR was the method, and the copy in TCRdb shows in-frame clones only, minus some. The profile covers about 26,000 clones, with about four fifths appearing a single time and 15% to 20% taken by the ten largest. The antigens of these receptors remain unknown. The sequencing here drew on CD4+ T cells from PBMCs cultured with HCoV-NL63 spike peptides, taken before COVID-19 vaccination. These receptors were obtained from a human donor who had a prior SARS-CoV-2 infection. Both conserved end residues are part of each CDR3. The order of the fields is V gene, J gene, clone size, D gene, CDR3 DNA, CDR3 protein. A D gene is named only where the DNA matches it firmly. Expanded clones are given a class, and other clones once, few, many or no size at all.

>TRBV19|TRBJ1-2|-|TRBD1
TGTGCCAGTAGCAGGACCCGACAGGGGGCCTATGGCTACACCTTC
CASSRTRQGAYGYTF
>TRBV12-3/TRBV12-4|TRBJ1-1|-|-
TGTGCCAGCAGCCGGAGAGATCCGGGCGAAGCTTTCTTT
CASSRRDPGEAFF
>TRBV2|TRBJ2-5|-|-
TGTGCCAGCAGTCTTAATGTGGGAGAGACCCAGTACTTC
CASSLNVGETQYF
>TRBV5-6|TRBJ2-5|-|TRBD2
TGTGCCAGCAGCTTGGATCCTAGCGGGAGCCCTGAGACCCAGTACTTC
CASSLDPSGSPETQYF
>TRBV10-3|TRBJ2-3|-|TRBD1
TGTGCCATCAGTGACCGACAAATGGACAGGGGAGCTGCAGATACGCAGTATTTT
CAISDRQMDRGAADTQYF
>TRBV29-1|TRBJ2-5|-|TRBD2
TGCAGCGTTGGCCGCCTAGCGGGAGGAGAGACCCAGTACTTC
CSVGRLAGGETQYF
>TRBV5-1|TRBJ2-7|-|-
TGCGCCAGCAGCTTGTTCGGAAGGGGGGAACCCTACGAGCAGTACTTC
CASSLFGRGEPYEQYF
>TRBV27|TRBJ1-3|-|-
TGTGCCAGCAGTTATCGGGGTAACTCTGGAAACACCATATATTTT
CASSYRGNSGNTIYF
>TRBV27|TRBJ2-2|few|-
TGTGCCAGCAGATTTTCTAGGAACACCGGGGAGCTGTTTTTT
CASRFSRNTGELFF
>TRBV5-5|TRBJ2-7|-|TRBD1
TGTGCCAGCAGCTTGGGGGGCTCCAGGGGGTACGAGCAGTACTTC
CASSLGGSRGYEQYF
>TRBV7-3|TRBJ2-1|-|TRBD2
TGTGCCAGCAGCCCGGCGGGAGCGAATGAGCAGTTCTTC
CASSPAGANEQFF
>TRBV7-9|TRBJ1-4|-|-
TGTGCCAGCAGCTTATCAGGGAATTCCGAAAAACTGTTTTTT
CASSLSGNSEKLFF
>TRBV4-2|TRBJ1-4|-|-
TGTGCCAGCAGCCAAGACAGGGTACCGGGTGAAAAACTGTTTTTT
CASSQDRVPGEKLFF
>TRBV21-1|TRBJ1-6|few|-
TGTGCCAGCAGATTAGGAGGGGGTCTCTGCAATTCACCCCTCCACTTT
CASRLGGGLCNSPLHF
>TRBV13|TRBJ2-7|-|TRBD1
TGTGCCAGCAGCTTCGGACAGGACTACGAGCAGTACTTC
CASSFGQDYEQYF
>TRBV15|TRBJ2-3|-|TRBD2
TGTGCCACCAGCAGTAGCGGGAGCACAGATACGCAGTATTTT
CATSSSGSTDTQYF
>TRBV7-9|TRBJ2-5|once|-
TGTGCCAGCAGCTCGCAAAACGACAGGACCCAGTACTTC
CASSSQNDRTQYF
>TRBV5-8|TRBJ2-3|-|TRBD2
TGTGCCAGCAGCTCTCGGACTAGCGCCTTCAGCACAGATACGCAGTATTTT
CASSSRTSAFSTDTQYF
>TRBV30|TRBJ1-2|-|TRBD1
TGTGCCTGGAGTGATTTGGACAGGGGGCGAAACTATGGCTACACCTTC
CAWSDLDRGRNYGYTF
>TRBV15|TRBJ2-5|-|-
TGTGCCACCAGCAAAAGGGGGGGCCAAGAGACCCAGTACTTC
CATSKRGGQETQYF
>TRBV9|TRBJ2-7|-|-
TGTGCCAGGCGTGGTCCGTGTTTCTGGCCCCAGGATTGGGAGCAGTACTTC
CARRGPCFWPQDWEQYF
>TRBV25-1|TRBJ2-7|-|-
TGTGCCAGCAGTGAGTTTTTCGGCTACGAGCAGTACTTC
CASSEFFGYEQYF